This is a list of T cell receptor beta chains from one sample in a study of T-cell reconstitution after alpha-beta-depleted transplantation in children. TCRdb re-called the PCR reads through MiXCR, storing one row per CDR3 protein. The table shows around 370,000 distinct CDR3 sequences, with 10% occurring only once. The sample here was PBMCs from the stem cell graft donor, taken from the stem cell graft. These receptors came from a human donor who donated a stem cell graft to a child with acute lymphoblastic leukemia. Each CDR3 is given with its conserved first and last residue. D genes are given only for firm matches. Some rows mark clone size as missing; the rest say once, few, many or name a class of expanded clone.

d_call	v_call	j_call	clone_size	cdr3_nt	cdr3_aa
TRBD1	TRBV14	TRBJ1-2	-	TGTGCCAGCAGCCAACAGACAGGGCTGGTGAACTATGGCTACACCTTC	CASSQQTGLVNYGYTF
TRBD2	TRBV20-1	TRBJ2-4	-	TGCAGTGCTAGTGATAACTTAGCGGGAGCAGGAATGGGCAAAAACATTCAGTACTTC	CSASDNLAGAGMGKNIQYF
-	TRBV12-3/TRBV12-4	TRBJ1-5	few	TGTGCCAGCAGTTACGTTGGTCAGCCCCAGCATTTT	CASSYVGQPQHF
-	TRBV6-5	TRBJ2-1	many	TGTGCCAGCAGCTCACGGGCGGCTGGGGGCAATGAGCAGTTCTTC	CASSSRAAGGNEQFF
-	TRBV7-2	TRBJ2-1	many	TGTGCCAGCAGCTTGACGGAAGGGAATTACAATGAGCAGTTCTTC	CASSLTEGNYNEQFF
TRBD1	TRBV11-1	TRBJ2-6	-	TGTGCCAGCAGCTTAGGCAGACAGGGGGCGTCTTCTGGGGCCAACGTCCTGACTTTC	CASSLGRQGASSGANVLTF
-	TRBV29-1	TRBJ1-2	few	TGCAGCGTTGGGGCCGGTACATATGGCTACACCTTC	CSVGAGTYGYTF
-	TRBV18	TRBJ1-1	-	TGTGCCAGCTCCGAGGGACCGGTGCCGAACACTGAAGCTTTCTTT	CASSEGPVPNTEAFF
TRBD1	TRBV12-3/TRBV12-4	TRBJ1-4	many	TGTGCCAGCAGTTTAAAGGGGGCGATACGCGAAAAACTGTTTTTT	CASSLKGAIREKLFF
TRBD2	TRBV29-1	TRBJ2-7	-	TGCAGCGTCGGGGCGGGGGGGAATTCCTACGAGCAGTACTTC	CSVGAGGNSYEQYF
TRBD2	TRBV7-2	TRBJ2-7	few	TGTGCCAGCAGCCTAAGGATAGCGGGAGGAGGAGACTACGAGCAGTACTTC	CASSLRIAGGGDYEQYF
-	TRBV7-9	TRBJ2-1	-	TGTGCCAGCAGCATAGGCGGTTGGTCAGGGCTGTACAATGAGCAGTTCTTC	CASSIGGWSGLYNEQFF
TRBD1	TRBV12-3/TRBV12-4	TRBJ2-3	-	TGTGCCAGCAGTCCCGGACAGGGGCCCTTTATAGATACGCAGTATTTT	CASSPGQGPFIDTQYF
TRBD1	TRBV7-9	TRBJ2-4	many	TGTGCCAGCAGCTTGTACAGGGGTTTAGCCAAAAACATTCAGTACTTC	CASSLYRGLAKNIQYF
-	TRBV29-1	TRBJ2-2	many	TGCAGCGTTGGAGACCCGGGACTTACTAACACCGGGGAGCTGTTTTTT	CSVGDPGLTNTGELFF
-	TRBV18	TRBJ2-3	-	TGTGCCAGCTCACCAGGGAGAGCAGATACGCAGTATTTT	CASSPGRADTQYF
TRBD1	TRBV6-1	TRBJ1-1	-	TGTGCCAGCAGTCCAGGGGGCCCCCTGAACACTGAAGCTTTCTTT	CASSPGGPLNTEAFF
-	TRBV2	TRBJ2-6	many	TGTGCCAGCAGCCGACCCTCTGGGGCCAACGTCCTGACTTTC	CASSRPSGANVLTF
-	TRBV28	TRBJ2-1	few	TGTGCCAGCAGTTTAAAAGCTTGGGTCTCTGGGTACAATGAGCAGTTCTTC	CASSLKAWVSGYNEQFF
TRBD1	TRBV12-3/TRBV12-4	TRBJ1-2	few	TGTGCCAGCAGCCTAGGACAGGGCGGTTTTGGATATGGCTACACCTTC	CASSLGQGGFGYGYTF
TRBD1	TRBV19	TRBJ1-2	-	TGTGCCAGTAGTATCGGGACACAGGGGAGGAATGGCTACACCTTC	CASSIGTQGRNGYTF
TRBD2	TRBV20-1	TRBJ2-7	few	TGCAGTGCCCCCGTAGGGACTAGTCGTAGAAACGAGCAGTACTTC	CSAPVGTSRRNEQYF
-	TRBV5-1	TRBJ2-5	few	TGCGCCAGCAGCTTGAAAGGTAGCGCCCAAGAGACCCAGTACTTC	CASSLKGSAQETQYF
-	TRBV12-3/TRBV12-4	TRBJ1-5	few	TGTGCCAGCAGTTTACCCCGTCGGGGGGAAAGCAATCAGCCCCAGCATTTT	CASSLPRRGESNQPQHF
TRBD2	TRBV5-6	TRBJ2-7	few	TGTGCCAGCAGCTTGGAGCTAGCGGGAGCGTCGGAGCAGTACTTC	CASSLELAGASEQYF
-	TRBV6-2/TRBV6-3	TRBJ2-1	many	TGTGCCAGCAGTTCCATTAGCCATGAGCAGTTCTTC	CASSSISHEQFF
-	TRBV4-3	TRBJ2-1	many	TGCGCCAGCAGCCAAGGCCGGCTGGACAATGAGCAGTTCTTC	CASSQGRLDNEQFF
-	TRBV20-1	TRBJ2-1	-	TGCAGTGCTAGAGTGGGTGGGGCAGGGAGCTCCTACAATGAGCAGTTCTTC	CSARVGGAGSSYNEQFF
TRBD2	TRBV3-1	TRBJ2-1	once	TGTGCCAGCAGCCGAGGGGCTGGGGGGGCCTACAATGAGCAGTTCTTC	CASSRGAGGAYNEQFF
TRBD2	TRBV25-1	TRBJ2-2	few	TGTGCCAGCAGTGATAGTGCTAGCGGGCACCGGGAGCTGTTTTTT	CASSDSASGHRELFF